Shown below are 13 T cell receptor beta chains from a single sample sequenced in a study of CD8+ T cells in alopecia areata. It was cDNA, reverse transcribed from extracted RNA, that served as the sequencing template. Here immunoSEQ multiplex PCR was the method, and the copy in TCRdb shows in-frame clones only, minus some. Among over 200,000 clones listed, approximately 52% were seen once. Source: CD4+ T cells sorted from blood, taken at week 0. The origin of the receptors is a human donor with alopecia areata.

V and J are TRBV7-9 and TRBJ2-1, with 8 bases lining up with TRBD1. The trim removed 1 base at V and 1 base at J, leaving 0 bases unmatched. From germline, CDR1 is SEHNR and CDR2 FQNEAQ (reference sequence). This CDR3 is built from 15 residues. The CDR3 DNA is TGTGCCAGCAGCTTAGACAGGGGGTCCTACAATGAGCAGTTCTTC. It yields the protein CASSLDRGSYNEQFF.

CDR3 sequence: CASSPLTNNEQFF. In DNA form, the CDR3 reads TGTGCCAGCTCACCCCTGACTAACAATGAGCAGTTCTTC. This chain links TRBV18 with TRBJ2-1; maybe TRBD2 (5 bases). The CDR3 contains 13 residues. Trimming took 3 bases from V and 5 from J, leaving 8 bases between them. Germline CDR1 KGHSH, CDR2 LQKENI.

This clone was found a few times. The chain carries TRBV5-4 and TRBJ2-6; no firm D call. Deletions cut 1 base from V and 4 bases from J, with 6 bases between. The V gene's germline CDR1 is SGHNT and CDR2 YYREEE (reference sequence). The CDR3 spans 14 residues. The DNA for the CDR3 is TGTGCCAGCAGCTTGTGGTCCGGGGCCAACGTCCTGACTTTC. As protein: CASSLWSGANVLTF.

The V call is TRBV29-1, the J call TRBJ2-6; D is tentatively TRBD1 or TRBD2 (6 bases each). The CDR3 runs to 14 residues. Per germline, CDR1 SQVTM and CDR2 ANQGSEA. The germline V and J ends were trimmed by 5 bases and 1 base, with 9 bases remaining between them. The CDR3 here is CSVWGASGANVLTF. The CDR3 DNA reads as TGCAGCGTTTGGGGGGCTTCTGGGGCCAACGTCCTGACTTTC.

This clone was detected only a few times. The rearrangement joins TRBV7-2 to TRBJ2-3, with TRBD2 as a possible D gene (5 bases). Germline CDR1 and CDR2: SGHTA and FQGNSA. With 2 bases removed from V and 7 bases from J, the gap between germline ends came to 16 bases. This CDR3 is built from 15 residues. The CDR3 spells CASSLLGTDGNTQYF. The CDR3 region has the DNA TGTGCCAGCAGCTTATTGGGCACTGACGGGAATACGCAGTATTTT.

This clone came up a few times. This rearrangement joins TRBV28 to TRBJ1-4; D remains ambiguous. Trimming took 4 bases from V and 3 from J, leaving 12 bases between them. This CDR3 has 15 amino acids. The germline V gene has CDR1 MDHEN and CDR2 SYDVKM. As DNA, the CDR3 is TGTGCCAGCAGTTGGTCATTCGGCTCTAATGAAAAACTGTTTTTT. It encodes CASSWSFGSNEKLFF.

This clone appeared many times. The chain couples TRBV2 to TRBJ2-1; D uncertain. This CDR3 has 14 amino acids. Per germline, CDR1 SNHLY and CDR2 FYNNEI. V lost 8 bases, J lost 2 bases, and 13 bases lay in between. CDR3 bases: TGTGCCAGCCGCCGTCGAGAAACCTACAATGAGCAGTTCTTC. This sequence encodes CASRRRETYNEQFF. The full variable domain, with the rest looked up from reference TRBV2 and TRBJ2-1, is EPEVTQTPSHQVTQMGQEVILRCVPISNHLYFYWYRQILGQKVEFLVSFYNNEISEKSEIFDDQFSVERPDGSNFTLKIRSTKLEDSAMYFCASRRRETYNEQFFGPGTRLTVL.

The chain carries TRBV5-5 and TRBJ1-2, with a weak D call TRBD1 (5 bases). Germline values: CDR1 SGHKS, CDR2 YYEKEE (reference sequence). The V end was cut by 0 bases, the J end by 9 bases, with 12 bases between. The CDR3 sequence is 13 residues long. The CDR3 DNA reads TGTGCCAGCAGCTTGGGACAGCTATCGAGCTACACCTTC. Its protein is CASSLGQLSSYTF.

This clone has more than one count but fewer than ten. V usage is TRBV29-1 and J usage is TRBJ1-1, with D hard to call. This CDR3 has 9 residues. The V end was cut by 7 bases, the J end by 10 bases, with 10 bases between. CDR1 SQVTM and CDR2 ANQGSEA come from the germline V gene. In DNA form, the CDR3 reads TGCAGCGCCCAAGAAGGAGCTTTCTTT. This sequence encodes CSAQEGAFF.

The V call is TRBV7-3, the J call TRBJ2-1, with TRBD2 matching 11 bases. J was trimmed by 7 bases and V by 4 bases; bases with no gene match: 9. CDR1 SGHTA and CDR2 FQGTGA come from the germline V gene. This CDR3 spans 16 amino acids. CDR3 sequence (DNA): TGTGCCAGCAGCTCCCCGGGTAGCGGGAGGGCGAATGAGCAGTTCTTC. Translation gives CASSSPGSGRANEQFF.

J is TRBJ1-2 and V is TRBV7-2; TRBD1 matches at 7 bases. CDR3 size: 16 residues. CDR1 and CDR2 (germline): SGHTA, FQGNSA. V trimming: 0 bases; J trimming: 4 bases; junction bases outside the gene matches: 8. The DNA for the CDR3 is TGTGCCAGCAGCTTAGCCGGAGGGGGCTCTGGCTATGGCTACACCTTC. The encoded protein is CASSLAGGGSGYGYTF.

The CDR3 loop reads CASSSHRVSGSGLRSGELFF. The CDR3 DNA reads TGCGCCAGCAGCTCCCACAGGGTTAGCGGGAGTGGCCTAAGGAGCGGGGAGCTGTTTTTT. The rearrangement uses TRBV4-1 and TRBJ2-2; TRBD2 aligns across 9 bases. CDR1 and CDR2 from the germline V gene are MGHRA and YSYEKL. CDR3 length: 20 amino acids. V lost 5 bases, J lost 7 bases, and 23 bases stayed unmatched.

This clone has more than one count but fewer than ten. The CDR3 bases are TGTGCCAGCAGCCAAGATCGCACTCTGGCTGAAGCTTTCTTT. This encodes CASSQDRTLAEAFF. This chain joins TRBV4-2 and TRBJ1-1; no reliable D call. Per germline, CDR1 LGHNA and CDR2 YNFKEQ. The CDR3 spans 14 residues. The germline V and J ends were trimmed by 0 bases and 6 bases, with 11 bases remaining between them.